The clone carrying this T cell receptor (beta chain) was observed a single time. This CDR3 has 19 amino acids. Trimming shortened V by 1 base and J by 3 bases, and 23 bases separated the two germline ends. Germline-derived CDR1 and CDR2 are SEHNR and FQNEAQ (reference sequence). The table came from immunoSEQ multiplex PCR; TCRdb's copy has only in-frame clones and leaves some out. The sample contains roughly 46,000 clones, roughly 80% of which appear only once. Time point defined: recipient sample about 28 days before transplant, after cytoreduction. This entry belongs to a study of T cell clonotyping in hematopoietic cell transplantation.

The sample was peripheral blood mononuclear cells, taken before stem cell transplant. The V gene is TRBV7-9, the J gene TRBJ2-3, with D possibly matching TRBD2 (7 bases). This receptor was obtained from a man in his sixties with myelodysplastic syndrome. Some clones in this sample may be carry-over from other donors' samples. The CDR3 nucleotides read TGTGCCAGCAGCTTAGGACGCGGGGGCAGCCAGTATGGGACAGATACGCAGTATTTT. Residues: CASSLGRGGSQYGTDTQYF.